Below, one T cell receptor beta chain is given with its context. The antigen it recognizes is unknown. Base-call qualities are not available, and no considerably larger clone is one nucleotide away. From V the trimming removes 0 bases and from J it removes 7 bases, while the gene matches leave 7 bases of the junction unaccounted for. The CDR3, from cysteine to phenylalanine, totals 15 residues. Solely the CDR3 DNA is kept, with 45 bases framed from the first base. CDR1 and CDR2 were assigned from the germline V gene (reference sequence) as DFQATT and SNEGSKA. A patient counted as having stable Graves' hyperthyroidism if no progression to ophthalmopathy occurred over 18 months of follow-up. The hyperthyroidism patients were between 18 and 65 years old and newly diagnosed, with a disease duration of less than 2 months. Exclusion was applied to patients with uncontrolled infections, other autoimmune diseases, pregnancy or lactation. Diagnoses were based on clinical symptoms, serum thyroxine and TRAb, thyroid ultrasound and orbital computed tomography. PBMCs were separated from under 11 ml of fresh peripheral blood using Ficoll-Paque density gradient centrifugation. Trizol reagent was used to extract total RNA, and RNA quality was then checked on an Agilent 2100 Bioanalyzer.

The TCR beta CDR3 regions were amplified from RNA transcripts. For the first round of RT-PCR on the TCR CDR3, the HTBI primer set was used together with the Qiagen OneStep RT-PCR kit. Libraries were constructed in a second round of multiplex PCR, after which size selection and purification were carried out. Paired-end sequencing of the libraries was performed with 100 bp reads on an Illumina HiSeq2000. The study's processing was this. SOAPnuke was used to process the raw data, throwing out any read that contained adapters or uncalled bases, had a mean Phred below 15, or lacked an exact constant-primer or identifier match. High-quality paired reads were merged with COPE v1.2.5, and unique nucleotide sequences were defined as clonotypes. MiTCR v1.1 was used to align the clonotypes against IMGT TRBV, TRBD and TRBJ reference segments. The analysis was restricted to V-J combinations with a frequency above 0.0001, which together covered 99% to 99.2% of the repertoires. A TCS score was defined as the ratio of F50 (clonal expansion) to E x V (chaos), with BLOSUM62-based TCRdist applied between CDR3 peptides within each V-J. Welch's t-statistics and random forest reduced just over 500 V-J features to 13, which were used in a naive Bayes classifier (R e1071). The public sequencing data were trimmed at Q25 with fastp and processed into clonotypes with MiXCR by TCRdb, which kept only in-frame beta chains. Every CDR3 protein is listed once, alongside the most common genes and DNA of its rows. TCRdb, not the authors, supplied the V and J calls. The table for this sample lists a few hundred thousand distinct CDR3 sequences; less than 20% of them were counted only once. Together, the top ten hold 7.3% of the sample.

This entry belongs to a study of T cells in Graves' hyperthyroidism and ophthalmopathy (dated 2019 in TCRdb). Study-level background: Peripheral blood samples were taken at the time of initial diagnosis, prior to any treatment. TCR V-J signatures able to tell the groups apart were searched for in a discovery cohort of approximately 95 patients, of whom roughly 42 had Graves' ophthalmopathy and about 60 had stable Graves' hyperthyroidism. Prospective prediction of ophthalmopathy was tested in an independent validation cohort consisting of about 19 hyperthyroidism patients and more than 15 patients who later progressed to ophthalmopathy. For training and testing, the 100 or so patients in the discovery cohort were randomly divided in a 7:3 ratio. Thyroid tissue and blood T-cell repertoires from six Graves' hyperthyroidism patients were also compared in the study. Following sampling, methimazole starting at 30 mg daily was given to hyperthyroidism patients, and high-dose intravenous methylprednisolone was given to ophthalmopathy patients. TCR Vbeta CDR3 sequencing of 140 or so peripheral blood samples (roughly 41 ophthalmopathy, 75 to 85 hyperthyroidism and approximately 17 progressor patients) is reported in the paper. Paper-wide results and their limitations: During validation, the model predicted progression to ophthalmopathy a median of approximately 7 months ahead of onset, with around 65% sensitivity and around 73% specificity. A model built on a 13 V-J signature distinguished ophthalmopathy from stable hyperthyroidism, reaching around 87% sensitivity and 81% to 83% specificity in cross-validation and 80%/75% in testing. Sample size was not statistically predetermined, and blinding of investigators to group allocation was not performed. Most expanded thyroid clonotypes (frequency above 0.001) were also detected in blood, a finding suggesting that blood repertoires may reflect thyroid immune responses.

The sequence links TRBV20-1 to TRBJ2-5; 11 central nucleotides agree with TRBD2. The clonotype was recovered from a woman in her 30s with Graves' hyperthyroidism. The sample consisted of blood. The DNA reads TGCAGTGCTAGAGATCCTAGCGGGGGGTTGGGGACCCAGTACTTC. Its protein is CSARDPSGGLGTQYF.